This entry lists 22 T cell receptor beta chains sequenced from one sample in a study of cytomegalovirus exposure and HLA in healthy donors. Amplification used 60 Vbeta primers and 13 Jbeta primers. The assay was immunoSEQ multiplex PCR, and TCRdb's table has in-frame clones only and misses some. The sample features fewer than 150,000 clones, with approximately 2.4% in its top ten. The source material was PBMCs. The receptors were gathered from a man between 40 and 49 years old in good health and CMV-seronegative.

This rearrangement joins TRBV7-9 to TRBJ1-2; possibly TRBD1 for D (5 bases). CDR1 is SEHNR and CDR2 is FQNEAQ in the germline V gene (reference sequence). V was cut by 4 bases and J by 1 base, with 10 bases left in between. CDR3 length: 14 residues. This CDR3 is CASSWGGDNYGYTF. The CDR3 DNA follows: TGTGCCAGCAGCTGGGGCGGGGATAACTATGGCTACACCTTC.

The rearrangement uses TRBV18 and TRBJ2-1; D ambiguous. Germline loops: CDR1 KGHSH, CDR2 LQKENI. Trimming removed 6 bases at V and 10 bases at J, with 13 bases between. The CDR3 is 12 amino acids. CDR3 DNA: TGTGCCAGCTCCCCCACGGTATACGAGCAGTTCTTC. Amino acid sequence: CASSPTVYEQFF.

The chain joins TRBV4-3 to TRBJ2-2; 12 bases match TRBD1. Germline CDR1 reads LGHNA; CDR2 reads YSLEER. Trimming cost V 3 bases and J 4 bases; bases outside gene matches: 6. The CDR3 runs 17 residues. The CDR3 DNA reads as TGCGCCAGCAGCCAGGGGACAGGGGGCGAGGGCACCGGGGAGCTGTTTTTT. This encodes CASSQGTGGEGTGELFF.

The chain has TRBV5-6 and TRBJ1-4; D uncertain. Trimming left V 0 bases short and J 8 bases short, with 14 bases between. The CDR3 length is 15 residues. The germline gives CDR1 SGHDT, CDR2 YYEEEE. CDR3 residues: CASSLGPQPREKLFF. CDR3 nucleotides: TGTGCCAGCAGCTTGGGACCTCAGCCTAGGGAAAAACTGTTTTTT.

The rearrangement uses TRBV5-1 and TRBJ2-1; perhaps TRBD1 as D (5 bases). In germline, CDR1 is SGHRS, CDR2 YFSETQ. The CDR3 extends over 17 amino acids. V was pared by 1 base and J by 5 bases, with 19 bases between. CDR3 sequence (DNA): TGCGCCAGCAGCTTGCGGAACACAATCGCAGGGAACAATGAGCAGTTCTTC. It codes for CASSLRNTIAGNNEQFF.

Remarks on this clone: One end of the junction does not line up with germline, which may come from a read error. The chain carries TRBV28 and TRBJ1-2; D may be TRBD1 (5 bases). This CDR3 has 12 residues. The germline CDR1 and CDR2 sequences are MDHEN and SYDVKM. CDR3 loop: CASSLPARGWYF. CDR3 DNA sequence: TGTGCCAGCAGTTTACCCGCGCGGGGGTGGTACTTC.

This chain links TRBV7-3 with TRBJ1-6, with D perhaps TRBD1 (5 bases). CDR1 and CDR2 (germline): SGHTA, FQGTGA. V was shortened by 2 bases and J by 7 bases, with 12 bases between the two germline ends. CDR3 size: 15 residues. The CDR3 reads CASSLEAGQNSPLHF. CDR3 nucleotide sequence: TGTGCCAGCAGCTTAGAGGCAGGGCAAAATTCACCCCTCCACTTT.

The chain has TRBV7-9 and TRBJ2-2; a weak D match, TRBD1 (6 bases). V was cut by 4 bases and J by 5 bases, with 20 bases left in between. The CDR3 runs 17 residues. Germline V gene data show CDR1 as SEHNR and CDR2 as FQNEAQ (reference sequence). In nucleotides, the CDR3 is TGTGCCAGCAGCTCCCTATGGCAGGGGCGATCGACCGGGGAGCTGTTTTTT. Translated: CASSSLWQGRSTGELFF. Filled out from reference TRBV7-9 and TRBJ2-2, the complete variable domain reads DTGVSQNPRHKITKRGQNVTFRCDPISEHNRLYWYRQTLGQGPEFLTYFQNEAQLEKSRLLSDRFSAERPKGSFSTLEIQRTEQGDSAMYLCASSSLWQGRSTGELFFGEGSRLTVL.

The chain has TRBV19 and TRBJ1-5; D uncertain. The CDR3 consists of 17 residues. Trimming took off 5 bases at V and 0 bases at J, with 17 bases between the two ends. Germline V gives CDR1 LNHDA, CDR2 SQIVND (reference sequence). The CDR3 nucleotides read TGTGCCAGTAGTCCCCGAGAGGGTGGTAGTAGCAATCAGCCCCAGCATTTT. This translates into CASSPREGGSSNQPQHF. Looking up the rest from reference TRBV19 and TRBJ1-5 gives the full variable domain: DGGITQSPKYLFRKEGQNVTLSCEQNLNHDAMYWYRQDPGQGLRLIYYSQIVNDFQKGDIAEGYSVSREKKESFPLTVTSAQKNPTAFYLCASSPREGGSSNQPQHFGDGTRLSIL.

V is TRBV6-5 and J is TRBJ1-2; weak D call: TRBD1 (6 bases). The CDR3 runs 15 residues. Deletions cut 2 bases from V and 6 bases from J, with 16 bases between. Germline loops: CDR1 MNHEY, CDR2 SVGAGI. The CDR3 loop reads CASSYAGGALDGYTF. CDR3 bases: TGTGCCAGCAGTTACGCTGGGGGGGCCCTCGATGGCTACACCTTC.

The chain couples TRBV5-1 to TRBJ2-2; tentative D call: TRBD1 (6 bases). V lost 4 bases, J lost 0 bases, and 13 bases lay in between. CDR3 length: 16 residues. Per germline, CDR1 SGHRS and CDR2 YFSETQ. In nucleotides, the CDR3 is TGCGCCAGCAGCCAAACAGGGTCCCCGAACACCGGGGAGCTGTTTTTT. Its translation is CASSQTGSPNTGELFF. Drawing the rest from reference TRBV5-1 and TRBJ2-2, the complete variable domain is KAGVTQTPRYLIKTRGQQVTLSCSPISGHRSVSWYQQTPGQGLQFLFEYFSETQRNKGNFPGRFSGRQFSNSRSEMNVSTLELGDSALYLCASSQTGSPNTGELFFGEGSRLTVL.

This chain joins TRBV5-5 and TRBJ2-4; 7 nucleotides agree with TRBD1. CDR1 is SGHKS, CDR2 YYEKEE, per germline (reference sequence). Losses at the gene ends were 4 bases for V and 0 bases for J; bases not matched to a gene: 7. This CDR3 spans 16 amino acids. The CDR3: CASSVDRDLAKNIQYF. As DNA, the CDR3 is TGTGCCAGCAGCGTTGACAGGGACCTAGCCAAAAACATTCAGTACTTC. Full variable domain (missing parts from reference TRBV5-5 and TRBJ2-4): DAGVTQSPTHLIKTRGQQVTLRCSPISGHKSVSWYQQVLGQGPQFIFQYYEKEERGRGNFPDRFSARQFPNYSSELNVNALLLGDSALYLCASSVDRDLAKNIQYFGAGTRLSVL.

The J gene is TRBJ1-1, the V gene TRBV6-1; 10 nucleotides match TRBD1. In germline, CDR1 is MNHNS, CDR2 SASEGT. The V gene end was trimmed by 10 bases and the J gene end by 3 bases; junction bases not matched to a gene: 2. The CDR3 is made up of 12 amino acids. CDR3 region: CATGTGDTEAFF. CDR3 DNA sequence: TGTGCCACCGGGACAGGGGACACTGAAGCTTTCTTT.

V gene TRBV5-1 combines with J gene TRBJ2-5; 13 nucleotides match TRBD2. Germline CDR1 is SGHRS and CDR2 is YFSETQ. V lost 4 bases and J lost 4; bases outside the gene matches: 10. The length of the CDR3 is 17 residues. The CDR3 region has the DNA TGCGCCAGCAGCAAAAAAACTAGCGGGGGGGCCAGAGAGACCCAGTACTTC. Translated: CASSKKTSGGARETQYF. Together with reference TRBV5-1 and TRBJ2-5, the CDR3 gives the full variable domain: KAGVTQTPRYLIKTRGQQVTLSCSPISGHRSVSWYQQTPGQGLQFLFEYFSETQRNKGNFPGRFSGRQFSNSRSEMNVSTLELGDSALYLCASSKKTSGGARETQYFGPGTRLLVL.

The rearrangement joins TRBV7-6 to TRBJ1-4; 9 nucleotides line up with TRBD1. J was trimmed by 8 bases and V by 4 bases; bases with no gene match: 8. CDR1 is SGHVS, CDR2 FNYEAQ, per germline. CDR3 length: 15 residues. The CDR3: CASSSWGQGREKLFF. The CDR3 DNA sequence: TGTGCCAGCAGCTCCTGGGGACAGGGAAGGGAAAAACTGTTTTTT.

The V call is TRBV7-8, the J call TRBJ1-2, with 7 bases aligning to TRBD1. The V gene end was trimmed by 3 bases and the J gene end by 1 base; junction bases not matched to a gene: 2. The CDR3 covers 14 residues. Germline V lookup: CDR1 SGHVS, CDR2 FQNEAQ. CDR3 sequence (DNA): TGTGCCAGCAGCTTTGCAGGGGGTAACTATGGCTACACCTTC. Translated: CASSFAGGNYGYTF.

V usage is TRBV5-4 and J usage is TRBJ2-1; 13 bases are shared with TRBD2. The CDR3 is 18 residues long. J gave up 2 bases and V 3 bases, and 8 bases lay outside the gene matches. Germline CDR1 is SGHNT and CDR2 is YYREEE (reference sequence). The CDR3 region has the DNA TGTGCCAGCAGCTCCCCTCCTACTAGCGGGGGGGCCTACAATGAGCAGTTCTTC. Encoded protein: CASSSPPTSGGAYNEQFF.

The chain couples TRBV6-5 to TRBJ2-3; TRBD2 matches at 8 bases. The germline V gene encodes CDR1 MNHEY and CDR2 SVGAGI. This CDR3 comprises 14 residues. The trim removed 5 bases at V and 5 bases at J, leaving 6 bases unmatched. CDR3 amino acids: CASSPGLAGDTQYF. As DNA, the CDR3 is TGTGCCAGCAGTCCCGGACTAGCAGGAGATACGCAGTATTTT.

CDR3 protein: CASSFRQGTETQYF. In DNA, the CDR3 is TGTGCCAGCAGCTTCCGTCAGGGAACAGAGACCCAGTACTTC. The J gene is TRBJ2-5, the V gene TRBV7-2; a possible D gene is TRBD1 (5 bases). The germline V and J ends were trimmed by 3 bases and 4 bases, with 12 bases remaining between them. The CDR3 spans 14 residues. From germline, CDR1 is SGHTA and CDR2 FQGNSA. Together with reference TRBV7-2 and TRBJ2-5, the CDR3 gives the full variable domain: GAGVSQSPSNKVTEKGKDVELRCDPISGHTALYWYRQSLGQGLEFLIYFQGNSAPDKSGLPSDRFSAERTGGSVSTLTIQRTQQEDSAVYLCASSFRQGTETQYFGPGTRLLVL.

As concerns this clone: The junction departs from the called germline gene at one end, perhaps through a read error. The chain couples TRBV2 to TRBJ2-3; possibly TRBD1 for D (5 bases). This CDR3 spans 14 amino acids. CDR1 is SNHLY and CDR2 is FYNNEI in the germline V gene. The DNA for the CDR3 is TGTGCCAGCAGCGAAGACAGCCACACAGATACGCAGTATTTT. Its translation: CASSEDSHTDTQYF.

The chain uses TRBV7-2 and TRBJ2-7, with TRBD2 identical over 11 bases. Trimming removed 5 bases from V and 3 bases from J; junction bases left unmatched: 3. Looked up from germline, CDR1 is SGHTA and CDR2 is FQGNSA. The CDR3 is 14 residues long. The CDR3 protein is CASSTSGGYYEQYF. CDR3 bases: TGTGCCAGCAGCACTAGCGGGGGTTACTACGAGCAGTACTTC.

This chain joins TRBV4-1 and TRBJ1-4, with TRBD1 identical over 8 bases. There are 13 residues in the CDR3. The germline CDR1 and CDR2 sequences are MGHRA and YSYEKL. V was pared by 4 bases and J by 7 bases, with 2 bases of the junction left unmatched. The CDR3 DNA follows: TGCGCCAGCAGCCCGACAGGGGTTGAAAAACTGTTTTTT. This codes for CASSPTGVEKLFF.